Sequencing of this TCR beta chain was carried out in a study of neoadjuvant nivolumab and ipilimumab in lung cancer. A note on this clone: Other DNA sequences in this sample translate to the same CDR3.

Germline V gives CDR1 GTSNPN, CDR2 SVGIG (reference sequence). This CDR3 region has 15 residues. V was trimmed by 0 bases and J by 4 bases, leaving 13 bases between them. Profiling relied on immunoSEQ multiplex PCR, and the TCRdb table lists in-frame clones only, not all of them. The data contain approximately 17,000 clones, about 77% of them seen just once; the ten biggest clones take up about 7%. This material consisted of tumor tissue, taken after neoadjuvant nivolumab, alone or with ipilimumab, at or shortly before surgery. The chain recombines TRBV30 with TRBJ1-3; D uncertain. This receptor was taken from an adult with non-small cell lung cancer. The CDR3 nucleotides read TGTGCCTGGAGTGTAAGCGGGTTAACGGGAAACACCATATATTTT. It encodes CAWSVSGLTGNTIYF.